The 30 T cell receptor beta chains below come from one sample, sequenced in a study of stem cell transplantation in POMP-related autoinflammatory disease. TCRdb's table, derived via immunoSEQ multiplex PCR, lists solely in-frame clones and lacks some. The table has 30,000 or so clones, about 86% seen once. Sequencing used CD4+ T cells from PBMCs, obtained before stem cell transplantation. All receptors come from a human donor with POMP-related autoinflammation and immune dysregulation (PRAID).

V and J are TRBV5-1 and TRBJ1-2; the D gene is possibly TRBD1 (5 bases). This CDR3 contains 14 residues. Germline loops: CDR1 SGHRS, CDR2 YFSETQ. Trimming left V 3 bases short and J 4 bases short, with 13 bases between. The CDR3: CASSSGRSIYGYTF. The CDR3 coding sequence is TGCGCCAGCAGCTCGGGACGGAGCATCTATGGCTACACCTTC.

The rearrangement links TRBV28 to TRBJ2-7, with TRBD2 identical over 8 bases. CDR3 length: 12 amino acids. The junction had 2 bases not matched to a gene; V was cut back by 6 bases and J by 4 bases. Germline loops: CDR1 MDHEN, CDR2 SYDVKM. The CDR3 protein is CASSGLAYEQYF. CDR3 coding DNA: TGTGCCAGCAGCGGACTAGCTTACGAGCAGTACTTC.

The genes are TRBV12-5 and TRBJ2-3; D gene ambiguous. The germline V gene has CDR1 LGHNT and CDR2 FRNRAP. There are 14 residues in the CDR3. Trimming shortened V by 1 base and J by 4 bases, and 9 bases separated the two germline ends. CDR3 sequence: CASGLAAPADTQYF. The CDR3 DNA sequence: TGTGCTAGTGGTTTGGCGGCGCCCGCAGATACGCAGTATTTT.

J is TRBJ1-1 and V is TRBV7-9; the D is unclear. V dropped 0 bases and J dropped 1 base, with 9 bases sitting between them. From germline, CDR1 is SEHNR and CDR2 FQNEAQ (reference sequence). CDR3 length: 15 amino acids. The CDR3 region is CASSLAATGNTEAFF. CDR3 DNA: TGTGCCAGCAGCTTAGCGGCGACGGGGAACACTGAAGCTTTCTTT.

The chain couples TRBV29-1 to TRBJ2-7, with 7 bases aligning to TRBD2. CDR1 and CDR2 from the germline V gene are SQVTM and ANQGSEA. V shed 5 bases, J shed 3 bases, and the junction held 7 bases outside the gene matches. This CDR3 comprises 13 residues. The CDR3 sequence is CSVKAGYGYEQYF. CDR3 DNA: TGCAGCGTTAAAGCGGGGTACGGCTACGAGCAGTACTTC.

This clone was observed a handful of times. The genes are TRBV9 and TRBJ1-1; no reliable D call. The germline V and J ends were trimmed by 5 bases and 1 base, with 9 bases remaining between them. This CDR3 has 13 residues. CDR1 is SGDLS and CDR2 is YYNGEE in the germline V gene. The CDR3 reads CASSLTKNTEAFF. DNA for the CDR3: TGTGCCAGCAGTCTAACGAAGAACACTGAAGCTTTCTTT.

Here the CDR3 reads CASSLRGWDAYNEQFF. CDR3 in DNA: TGCGCCAGCAGCTTAAGGGGGTGGGATGCCTACAATGAGCAGTTCTTC. This chain uses TRBV5-1 with TRBJ2-1; perhaps TRBD1 as D (6 bases). Germline V lookup: CDR1 SGHRS, CDR2 YFSETQ. The V gene lost 2 bases and the J gene lost 2 bases, with 14 bases spanning the gap. This CDR3 has 16 residues.

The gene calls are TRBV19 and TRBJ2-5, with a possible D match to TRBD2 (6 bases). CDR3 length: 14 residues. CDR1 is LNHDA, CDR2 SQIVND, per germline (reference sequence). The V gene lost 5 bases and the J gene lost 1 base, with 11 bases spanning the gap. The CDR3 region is CASSSRDFQETQYF. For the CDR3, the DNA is TGTGCCAGTAGTTCCCGGGACTTCCAAGAGACCCAGTACTTC.

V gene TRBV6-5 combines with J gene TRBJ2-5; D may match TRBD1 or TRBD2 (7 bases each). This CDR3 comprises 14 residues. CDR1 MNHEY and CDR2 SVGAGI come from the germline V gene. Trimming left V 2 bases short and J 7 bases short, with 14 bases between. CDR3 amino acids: CASSYATGEGTQYF. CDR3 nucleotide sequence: TGTGCCAGCAGTTACGCCACAGGGGAGGGGACCCAGTACTTC.

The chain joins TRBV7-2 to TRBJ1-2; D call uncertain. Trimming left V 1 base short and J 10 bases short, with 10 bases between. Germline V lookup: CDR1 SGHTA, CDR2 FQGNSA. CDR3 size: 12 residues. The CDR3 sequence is CASSLVPGIYTF. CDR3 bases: TGTGCCAGCAGCTTAGTGCCAGGAATCTACACCTTC. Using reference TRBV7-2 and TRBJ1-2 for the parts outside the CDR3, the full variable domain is GAGVSQSPSNKVTEKGKDVELRCDPISGHTALYWYRQSLGQGLEFLIYFQGNSAPDKSGLPSDRFSAERTGGSVSTLTIQRTQQEDSAVYLCASSLVPGIYTFGSGTRLTVV.

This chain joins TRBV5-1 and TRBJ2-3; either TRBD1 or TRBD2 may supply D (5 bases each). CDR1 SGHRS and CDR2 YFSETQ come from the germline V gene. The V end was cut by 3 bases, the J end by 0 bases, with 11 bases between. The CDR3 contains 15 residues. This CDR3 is CASSWDRASTDTQYF. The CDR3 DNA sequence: TGCGCCAGCAGCTGGGACCGAGCTAGCACAGATACGCAGTATTTT.

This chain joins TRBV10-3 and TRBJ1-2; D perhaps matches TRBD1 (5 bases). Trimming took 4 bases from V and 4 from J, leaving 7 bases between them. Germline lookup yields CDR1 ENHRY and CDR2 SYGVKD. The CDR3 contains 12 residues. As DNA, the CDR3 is TGTGCCATCAGTGGAGACAGCTATGGCTACACCTTC. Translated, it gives CAISGDSYGYTF.

CDR3 residues: CASSPHASPLHF. For the CDR3, the DNA is TGTGCCAGCAGTCCTCACGCTTCACCCCTCCACTTT. This rearrangement joins TRBV6-5 to TRBJ1-6, with D uncertain. The V gene's germline CDR1 is MNHEY and CDR2 SVGAGI. V shed 5 bases and J shed 9 bases, with 8 bases lying between them. The CDR3 runs to 12 residues.

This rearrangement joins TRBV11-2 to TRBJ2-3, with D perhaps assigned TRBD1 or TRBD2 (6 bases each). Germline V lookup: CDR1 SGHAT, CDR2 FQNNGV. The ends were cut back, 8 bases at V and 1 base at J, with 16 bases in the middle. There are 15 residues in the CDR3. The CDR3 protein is CASRWGDTRTDTQYF. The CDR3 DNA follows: TGTGCCAGCCGCTGGGGGGACACGCGCACAGATACGCAGTATTTT.

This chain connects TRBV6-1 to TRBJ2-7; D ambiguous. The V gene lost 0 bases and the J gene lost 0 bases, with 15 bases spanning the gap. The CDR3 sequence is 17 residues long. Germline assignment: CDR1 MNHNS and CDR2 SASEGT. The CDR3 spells CASSEASVQANSYEQYF. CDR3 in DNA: TGTGCCAGCAGTGAAGCGAGTGTGCAGGCCAACTCCTACGAGCAGTACTTC.

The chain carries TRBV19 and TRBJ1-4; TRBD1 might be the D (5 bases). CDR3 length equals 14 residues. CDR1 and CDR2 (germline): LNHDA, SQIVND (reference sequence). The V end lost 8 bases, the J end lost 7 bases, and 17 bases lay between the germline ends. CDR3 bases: TGTGCCAGTTCCCTCGGACATATCCGTGAAAAACTGTTTTTT. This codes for CASSLGHIREKLFF. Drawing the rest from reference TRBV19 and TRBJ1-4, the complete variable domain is DGGITQSPKYLFRKEGQNVTLSCEQNLNHDAMYWYRQDPGQGLRLIYYSQIVNDFQKGDIAEGYSVSREKKESFPLTVTSAQKNPTAFYLCASSLGHIREKLFFGSGTQLSVL.

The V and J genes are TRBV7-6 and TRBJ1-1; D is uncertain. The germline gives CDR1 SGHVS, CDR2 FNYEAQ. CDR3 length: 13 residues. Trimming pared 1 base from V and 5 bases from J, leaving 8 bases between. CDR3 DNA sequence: TGTGCCAGCAGCTTAGTAACGGGGACTGAAGCTTTCTTT. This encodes CASSLVTGTEAFF.

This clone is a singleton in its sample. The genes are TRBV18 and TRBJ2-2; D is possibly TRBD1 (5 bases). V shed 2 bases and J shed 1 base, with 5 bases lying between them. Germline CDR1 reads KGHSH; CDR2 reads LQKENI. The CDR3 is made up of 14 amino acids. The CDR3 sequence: CASSPGQNTGELFF. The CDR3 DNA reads TGTGCCAGCTCACCAGGACAGAACACCGGGGAGCTGTTTTTT.

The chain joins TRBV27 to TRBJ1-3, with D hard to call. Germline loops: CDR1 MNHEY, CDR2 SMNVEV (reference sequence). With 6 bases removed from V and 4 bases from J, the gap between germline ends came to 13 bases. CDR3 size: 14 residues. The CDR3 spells CASSPTTGGNTIYF. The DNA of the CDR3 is TGTGCCAGCAGCCCGACAACCGGGGGAAACACCATATATTTT.

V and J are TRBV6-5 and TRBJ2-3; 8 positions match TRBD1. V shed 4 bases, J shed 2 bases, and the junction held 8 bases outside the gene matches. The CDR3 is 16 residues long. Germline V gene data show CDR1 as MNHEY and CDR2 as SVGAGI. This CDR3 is CASSFARDRPTDTQYF. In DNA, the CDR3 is TGTGCCAGCAGTTTCGCCCGGGACAGGCCCACAGATACGCAGTATTTT.

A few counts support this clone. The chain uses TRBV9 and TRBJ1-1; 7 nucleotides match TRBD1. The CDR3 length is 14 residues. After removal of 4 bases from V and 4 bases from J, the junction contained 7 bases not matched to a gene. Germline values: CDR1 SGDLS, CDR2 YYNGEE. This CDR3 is CASSSNRGGTEAFF. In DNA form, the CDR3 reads TGTGCCAGCAGCTCTAACAGGGGAGGCACTGAAGCTTTCTTT.

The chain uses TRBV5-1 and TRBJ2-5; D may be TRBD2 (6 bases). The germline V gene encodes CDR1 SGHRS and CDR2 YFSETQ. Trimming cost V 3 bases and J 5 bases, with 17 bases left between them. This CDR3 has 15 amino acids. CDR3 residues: CASSSVTGTPETQYF. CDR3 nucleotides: TGCGCCAGCAGCTCCGTTACCGGGACTCCGGAGACCCAGTACTTC.

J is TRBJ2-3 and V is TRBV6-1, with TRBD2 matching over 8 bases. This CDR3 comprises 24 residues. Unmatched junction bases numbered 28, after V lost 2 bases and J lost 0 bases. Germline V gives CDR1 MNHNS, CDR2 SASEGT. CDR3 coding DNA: TGTGCCAGCAGTGAATTCCCGGGGGGGTGGTGGGTAGCAACGTATCGTGGAAGCACAGATACGCAGTATTTT. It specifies CASSEFPGGWWVATYRGSTDTQYF.

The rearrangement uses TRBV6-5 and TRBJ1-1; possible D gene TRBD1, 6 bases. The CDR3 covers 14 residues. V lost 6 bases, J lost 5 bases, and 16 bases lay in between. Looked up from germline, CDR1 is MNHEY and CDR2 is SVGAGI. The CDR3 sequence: CASRLREGVTEAFF. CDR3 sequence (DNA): TGTGCCAGCAGATTACGTGAGGGGGTAACTGAAGCTTTCTTT.

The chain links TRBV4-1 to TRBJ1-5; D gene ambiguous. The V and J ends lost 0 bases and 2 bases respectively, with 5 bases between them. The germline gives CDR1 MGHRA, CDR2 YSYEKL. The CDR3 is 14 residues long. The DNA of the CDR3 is TGCGCCAGCAGCCAAGATGGGGGCAATCAGCCCCAGCATTTT. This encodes CASSQDGGNQPQHF.

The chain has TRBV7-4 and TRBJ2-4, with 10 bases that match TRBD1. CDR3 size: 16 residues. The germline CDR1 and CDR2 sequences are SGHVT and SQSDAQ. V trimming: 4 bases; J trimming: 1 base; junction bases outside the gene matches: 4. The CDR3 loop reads CASSCPGQGAKNIQYF. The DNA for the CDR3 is TGTGCCAGCAGCTGCCCGGGACAGGGGGCCAAAAACATTCAGTACTTC.

The CDR3, as DNA: TGCGCCAGCAGCTTGGATAGTGGGCCCACGAAGAAACTGTTTTTT. Protein: CASSLDSGPTKKLFF. The chain is built from TRBV5-1 and TRBJ1-4; D remains unclear. Per germline, CDR1 SGHRS and CDR2 YFSETQ. With 0 bases removed from V and 11 bases from J, the gap between germline ends came to 17 bases. CDR3 size: 15 residues.

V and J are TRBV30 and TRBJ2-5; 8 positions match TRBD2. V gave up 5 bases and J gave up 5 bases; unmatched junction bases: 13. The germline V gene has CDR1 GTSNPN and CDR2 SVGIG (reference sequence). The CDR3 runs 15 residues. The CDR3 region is CAWRPAGGAGETQYF. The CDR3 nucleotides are TGTGCCTGGCGTCCGGCGGGGGGCGCGGGTGAGACCCAGTACTTC.

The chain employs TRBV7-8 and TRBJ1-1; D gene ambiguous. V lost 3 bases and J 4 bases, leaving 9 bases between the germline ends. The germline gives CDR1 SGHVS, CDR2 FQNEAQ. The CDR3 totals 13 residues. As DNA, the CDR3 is TGTGCCAGCAGCTTCCAGACCCTCACTGAAGCTTTCTTT. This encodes CASSFQTLTEAFF.

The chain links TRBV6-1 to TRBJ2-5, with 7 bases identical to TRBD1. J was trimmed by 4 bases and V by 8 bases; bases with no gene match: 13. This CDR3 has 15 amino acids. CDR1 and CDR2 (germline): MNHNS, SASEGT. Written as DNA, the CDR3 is TGTGCCAGCGGGGCCCCGACAGGGCGATCAGAGACCCAGTACTTC. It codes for CASGAPTGRSETQYF.